This TCR beta chain stems from a study of T cell responses to AZD1222 COVID-19 vaccine. The study's findings and limits: Baseline serology detected seropositivity in only five or six AZD1222 recipients. Only after the peak T cell response were repertoires sampled.

The repertoire was sequenced with immunoSEQ multiplex PCR; TCRdb's copy has only in-frame clones and lacks some. Among about 190,000 clones listed, around 90% were seen once. A word on this clone: Its antigen is undetermined.

This CDR3 contains 15 residues. Germline CDR1 is MNHEY and CDR2 is SVGAGI. Trimming stripped 6 bases from V and 1 base from J, with 15 bases between. The genes are TRBV6-5 and TRBJ2-5; tentative D call: TRBD1 (6 bases). The TCR sequence derives from an adult in good health. Sequenced material: peripheral blood, taken on day 0 of AZD1222 vaccination. The DNA of the CDR3 is TGTGCCAGCAGCTACCGGGACACCGTCCAAGAGACCCAGTACTTC. Translated, it gives CASSYRDTVQETQYF.